The 5 T cell receptor beta chains below all came from one sample that was sequenced in a study of CD8+CD57+ T cells in acquired aplastic anemia. Sequencing involved patients with CD8+CD57+ cell expansion previously shown by flow cytometry. Profiling of TCR beta VDJ combinations and CDR3 sequences used genomic DNA as template. TCRdb analysed the reads with MiXCR anew, one entry per CDR3 protein. The profile covers 160,000 or so distinct CDR3 sequences, with about two thirds appearing a single time and 45% to 60% taken by the ten largest. Sequences were obtained from sorted CD4+, CD8+, or CD8+CD57+ T cells (not recorded which) from PBMCs. These receptors were obtained from a human donor with aplastic anemia.

This clonotype was seen a single time. The J gene is TRBJ2-7, the V gene TRBV7-3; 9 positions agree with TRBD1. Germline CDR1 reads SGHTA; CDR2 reads FQGTGA. Trimming cost V 5 bases and J 4 bases; bases outside gene matches: 18. The CDR3 spans 18 residues. Written as DNA, the CDR3 is TGTGCCAGCAGCCCCGGCCGGACAGGGGATTTTCCTGGGTACGAGCAGTACTTC. Protein: CASSPGRTGDFPGYEQYF.

For the CDR3, the DNA is TGCAGTGCTAGAGACCCTAGCAGGTACGAGCAGTACTTC. It is translated as CSARDPSRYEQYF. The chain recombines TRBV20-1 with TRBJ2-7; tentatively, D is TRBD2 (5 bases). CDR1 is DFQATT and CDR2 is SNEGSKA in the germline V gene (reference sequence). This CDR3 is 13 amino acids long. V lost 0 bases and J lost 4, with 10 bases in between.

The V and J genes are TRBV19 and TRBJ1-1, with D unclear. Germline V gene lookup returns CDR1 LNHDA and CDR2 SQIVND (reference sequence). Deletions cut 5 bases from V and 0 bases from J, with 10 bases between. The CDR3 is 14 amino acids. As DNA, the CDR3 is TGTGCCAGTAGTCTCCCCTACCTGAACACTGAAGCTTTCTTT. Translation gives CASSLPYLNTEAFF.

In this sample, this clonotype turned up a few times. The chain links TRBV24-1 to TRBJ1-1; D not certain. The CDR3 runs to 13 residues. CDR1 is KGHDR, CDR2 SFDVKD, per germline. V shed 4 bases and J shed 4 bases, with 9 bases lying between them. CDR3 sequence: CATSDSLSTEAFF. The CDR3 coding sequence is TGTGCCACCAGTGACTCTTTAAGCACTGAAGCTTTCTTT.

This clonotype appeared a few times. The chain is built from TRBV5-1 and TRBJ1-1, with unresolved D. This CDR3 has 15 amino acids. CDR1 is SGHRS, CDR2 YFSETQ, per germline. The ends were cut back, 0 bases at V and 8 bases at J, with 17 bases in the middle. CDR3 coding DNA: TGCGCCAGCAGCTTGGGAAAGGTAATCGAATCGGAAGCTTTCTTT. Amino acids: CASSLGKVIESEAFF.